This T cell receptor beta chain emerged from a study of PD-1 blockade in classical Hodgkin lymphoma. Study-wide findings and caveats: TCR diversity at baseline was reported to be reduced in newly diagnosed patients relative to healthy donors. Complete responders matched newly diagnosed patients in baseline diversity.

Described time point: cycle 4 day 1 (C4D1), after five to seven weeks of nivolumab. Every patient experienced relapse after autologous stem cell transplantation, and brentuximab vedotin exposure varied. Some clones are missing from TCRdb's copy, which holds only in-frame ones; the method was immunoSEQ multiplex PCR. The sample lists around 90,000 clones; roughly 73% were seen once. About this clone itself: The antigen remains unidentified.

The CDR3 is made up of 16 amino acids. The V and J ends lost 5 bases and 2 bases respectively, with 15 bases between them. Germline CDR1 SGHTA, CDR2 FQGTGA. Material: peripheral blood mononuclear cells (PBMCs), obtained before the fourth cycle of nivolumab. The V and J genes are TRBV7-3 and TRBJ2-2; perhaps TRBD2 as D (6 bases). The source is a human donor with classical Hodgkin lymphoma. CDR3 sequence reads: CASSPLGGLNTGELFF. In nucleotides, the CDR3 is TGTGCCAGCAGCCCCCTCGGGGGACTTAACACCGGGGAGCTGTTTTTT.